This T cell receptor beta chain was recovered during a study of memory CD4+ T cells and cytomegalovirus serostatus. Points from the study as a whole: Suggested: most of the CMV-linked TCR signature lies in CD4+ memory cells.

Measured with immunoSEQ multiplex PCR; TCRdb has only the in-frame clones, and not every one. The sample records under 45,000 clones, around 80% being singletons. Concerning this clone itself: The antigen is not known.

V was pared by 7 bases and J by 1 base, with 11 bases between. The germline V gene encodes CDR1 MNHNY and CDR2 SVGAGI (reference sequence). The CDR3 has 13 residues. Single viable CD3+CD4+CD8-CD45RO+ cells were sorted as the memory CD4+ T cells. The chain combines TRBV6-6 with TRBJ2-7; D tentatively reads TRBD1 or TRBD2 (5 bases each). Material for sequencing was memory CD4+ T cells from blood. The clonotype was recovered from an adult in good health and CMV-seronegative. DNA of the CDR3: TGTGCCAGCATGAGAGGGGCGTCCTACGAGCAGTACTTC. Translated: CASMRGASYEQYF.